This T cell receptor (beta chain) is drawn from a study of cytomegalovirus exposure and HLA in healthy donors. It was with 60 Vbeta and 13 Jbeta primers that the PCR ran. Assay used: immunoSEQ multiplex PCR; TCRdb lists only in-frame clones, some missing. The table has about 82,000 clones, roughly 80% seen once. V gave up 5 bases and J gave up 4 bases; unmatched junction bases: 5. CDR3 size: 15 residues. Germline values: CDR1 SGHNT, CDR2 YENEEA. The sample taken for sequencing was PBMCs. The chain joins TRBV11-3 to TRBJ2-2; 9 bases are a match to TRBD1. The receptor's source is a man aged 45-60 years in good health and CMV-seronegative. The CDR3 coding sequence is TGTGCCAGCAGCCCGGGACAGGGTGGCACCGGGGAGCTGTTTTTT. This sequence encodes CASSPGQGGTGELFF.